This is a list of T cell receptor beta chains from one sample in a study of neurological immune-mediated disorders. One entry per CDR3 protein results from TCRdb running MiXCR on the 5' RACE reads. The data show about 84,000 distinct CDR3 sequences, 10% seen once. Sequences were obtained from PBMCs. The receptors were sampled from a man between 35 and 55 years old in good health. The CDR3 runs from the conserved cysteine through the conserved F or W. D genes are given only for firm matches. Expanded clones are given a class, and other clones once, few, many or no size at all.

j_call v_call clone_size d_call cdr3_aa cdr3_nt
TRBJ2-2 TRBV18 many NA CASSPQGGELFF TGTGCCAGCTCACCACAGGGCGGGGAGCTGTTTTTT
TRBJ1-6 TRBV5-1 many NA CASSLEEDSPLHF TGCGCCAGCAGCTTGGAGGAGGATTCACCCCTCCACTTT
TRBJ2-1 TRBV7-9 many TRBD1 CASSSRDRDWNEQFF TGTGCCAGCAGCTCACGGGACAGGGACTGGAATGAGCAGTTCTTC
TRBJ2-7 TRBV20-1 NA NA CSANGEELWAYEQYF TGCAGTGCCAATGGAGAGGAACTTTGGGCCTACGAGCAGTACTTC
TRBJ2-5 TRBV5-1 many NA CASSFGGVQETQYF TGCGCCAGCAGCTTCGGCGGGGTTCAAGAGACCCAGTACTTC
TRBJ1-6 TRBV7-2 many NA CASSLAFNNSPLHF TGTGCCAGCAGCTTAGCATTCAATAATTCACCCCTCCACTTT
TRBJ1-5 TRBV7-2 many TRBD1 CASSLFGTGGGDQPQHF TGTGCCAGCAGCTTATTTGGTACAGGGGGTGGTGATCAGCCCCAGCATTTT
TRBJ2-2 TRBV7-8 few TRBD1 CASRRLGWGQGNTGELFF TGTGCCAGCCGTAGACTTGGGTGGGGACAGGGGAACACCGGGGAGCTGTTTTTT
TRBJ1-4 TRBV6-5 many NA CASSYPGPSGKLFF TGTGCCAGCAGTTATCCCGGGCCCAGCGGAAAACTGTTTTTT
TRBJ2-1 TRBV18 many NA CASSRSAAGHEQFF TGTGCCAGCTCACGATCAGCCGCGGGTCATGAGCAGTTCTTC
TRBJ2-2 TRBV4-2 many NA CASSPSWGVSAGELFF TGTGCCAGCAGCCCCTCTTGGGGGGTATCCGCCGGGGAGCTGTTTTTT
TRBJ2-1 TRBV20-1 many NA CSARDPDRPPYNEQFF TGCAGTGCTAGAGATCCGGACCGACCCCCTTACAATGAGCAGTTCTTC
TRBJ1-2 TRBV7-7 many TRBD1 CASSPRQGRVRGYTF TGTGCCAGCAGCCCGAGACAGGGAAGAGTTCGTGGCTACACCTTC
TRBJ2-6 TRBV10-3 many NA CAISEGVSGANVLTF TGTGCCATCAGTGAGGGGGTATCTGGGGCCAACGTCCTGACTTTC
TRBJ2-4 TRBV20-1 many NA CSAEAGQNIQYF TGCAGTGCGGAGGCAGGCCAAAACATTCAGTACTTC
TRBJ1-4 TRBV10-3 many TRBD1 CAISETPGTGEKLFF TGTGCCATCAGTGAGACCCCAGGGACAGGGGAAAAACTGTTTTTT
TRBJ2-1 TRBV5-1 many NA CASSADREQFF TGCGCCAGCAGCGCCGACAGGGAGCAGTTCTTC
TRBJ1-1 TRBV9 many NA CASSVVGGAEAFF TGTGCCAGCAGCGTAGTTGGAGGCGCTGAAGCTTTCTTT
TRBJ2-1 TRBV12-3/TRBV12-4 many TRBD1 CASSPNRGRQFF TGTGCCAGCAGCCCGAACAGGGGGCGGCAGTTCTTC
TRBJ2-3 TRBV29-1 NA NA CSVDLSGRQYF TGCAGCGTTGACTTGTCCGGAAGGCAGTATTTT
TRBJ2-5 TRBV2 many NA CASSGLSGETQYF TGTGCCAGCAGTGGACTGTCAGGGGAGACCCAGTACTTC
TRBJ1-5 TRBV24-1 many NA CATSDEGQPQHF TGTGCCACCAGTGATGAGGGTCAGCCCCAGCATTTT
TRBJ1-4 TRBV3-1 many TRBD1 CASSRHGAGDSPNEKLFF TGTGCCAGCAGCCGCCACGGCGCAGGGGACAGCCCTAATGAAAAACTGTTTTTT
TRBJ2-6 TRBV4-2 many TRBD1 CASSRGQGSSGANVLTF TGTGCCAGCAGCCGAGGACAGGGGAGCTCTGGGGCCAACGTCCTGACTTTC
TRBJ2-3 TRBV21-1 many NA CASSNTGASEADTQYF TGTGCCAGCAGCAACACGGGGGCCAGCGAGGCAGATACGCAGTATTTT
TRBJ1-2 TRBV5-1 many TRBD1 CASSLVGQGHGYTF TGCGCCAGCAGCTTGGTGGGACAGGGGCATGGCTACACCTTC
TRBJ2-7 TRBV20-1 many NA CSARTGVFSEQYF TGCAGTGCTAGGACTGGTGTTTTTAGCGAGCAGTACTTC